The TCR beta chain described here comes from a study of blood T cells in healthy people across ages. Looking at the study overall: Template-switching capture recovered about one barcoded beta molecule per two T cells. Study-wide results and caveats: The study regarded diversity estimates from one million T cells as underestimates.

A second PCR of 7 to 11 cycles used a sample-barcoded 5' primer and a J-beta primer mix. Via MiXCR, TCRdb re-called the 5' RACE reads, giving one row per CDR3 protein. Of about 1 million distinct CDR3 sequences listed, 35% to 50% are singletons. Every sample gave at least 5 micrograms of total RNA when it was extracted. Germline V gene lookup returns CDR1 DFQATT and CDR2 SNEGSKA (reference sequence). Trimming took 3 bases from V and 1 from J; bases not matched to a gene: 4. The CDR3 has 14 residues. This clonotype was detected once. Its specificity is unknown. The genes are TRBV20-1 and TRBJ2-3; TRBD2 matches 7 bases. The sample consisted of blood. The source is a woman aged 60-70 years in good health. In nucleotides, the CDR3 is TGCAGTGCTAGTTGGAGCGGGGGCACAGATACGCAGTATTTT. It encodes CSASWSGGTDTQYF.